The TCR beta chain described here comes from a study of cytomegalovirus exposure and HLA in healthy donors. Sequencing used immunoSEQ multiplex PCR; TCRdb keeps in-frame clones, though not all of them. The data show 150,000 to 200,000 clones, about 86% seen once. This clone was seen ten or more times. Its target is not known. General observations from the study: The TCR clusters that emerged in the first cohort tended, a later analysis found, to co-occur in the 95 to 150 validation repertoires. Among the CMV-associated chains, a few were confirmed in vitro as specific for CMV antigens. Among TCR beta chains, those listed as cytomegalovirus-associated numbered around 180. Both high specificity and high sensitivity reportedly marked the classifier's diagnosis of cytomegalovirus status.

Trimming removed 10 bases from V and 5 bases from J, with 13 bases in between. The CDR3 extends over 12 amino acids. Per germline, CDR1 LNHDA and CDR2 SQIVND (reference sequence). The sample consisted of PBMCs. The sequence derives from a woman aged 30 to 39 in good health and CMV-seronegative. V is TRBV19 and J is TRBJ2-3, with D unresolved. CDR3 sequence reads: CATSRGIDTQYF. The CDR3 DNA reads TGTGCCACTTCGAGAGGTATAGATACGCAGTATTTT.